One and the same sample provided the 8 T cell receptor beta chains below, sequenced in a study of blood T cells in healthy people across ages. Then a second PCR, running roughly 7 to 11 cycles, was carried out with a sample-barcoded 5' primer and a J-beta primer mix. Each CDR3 protein is one row after TCRdb ran MiXCR on the 5' RACE reads. This table holds some 1.4 million distinct CDR3 sequences, roughly 45% found once. Sequencing was carried out using blood. The source is a woman in her late teens or twenties in good health.

Concerning this clonotype itself: At one of its ends the junction is not consistent with the germline gene, which may arise from a read error. The rearrangement uses TRBV11-2 and TRBJ2-1, with 8 bases that match TRBD2. The CDR3 totals 15 residues. Germline CDR1 SGHAT, CDR2 FQNNGV. The CDR3 sequence is CARSFSGVTYNEQFF. As DNA, the CDR3 is TGTGCCAGAAGCTTTAGCGGGGTTACCTACAATGAGCAGTTCTTC.

V is TRBV5-6 and J is TRBJ2-7; maybe TRBD1 (6 bases). Trimming removed 0 bases from V and 3 bases from J, with 13 bases in between. CDR1 is SGHDT and CDR2 is YYEEEE in the germline V gene. This CDR3 contains 15 residues. The DNA for the CDR3 is TGTGCCAGCAGCTTGGGGGCAGGGGATGGCTACGAGCAGTACTTC. This sequence encodes CASSLGAGDGYEQYF.

V and J are TRBV3-1 and TRBJ2-5, with TRBD2 identical over 8 bases. CDR1 LGHDT and CDR2 YNNKEL come from the germline V gene (reference sequence). The CDR3 is made up of 18 amino acids. Unmatched junction bases numbered 18, after V lost 5 bases and J lost 4 bases. As DNA, the CDR3 is TGTGCCAGCAGCGTCGCAGACCTAAAAATAAGCGGGGGAGAGACCCAGTACTTC. Translating it yields CASSVADLKISGGETQYF.

This clonotype has just a few counts. The chain uses TRBV14 and TRBJ2-2; D is unclear. From germline, CDR1 is SGHDN and CDR2 FVKESK. Trimming removed 3 bases from V and 1 base from J, with 6 bases in between. The CDR3 loop spans 14 amino acids. CDR3 bases: TGTGCCAGCAGCCAGTTTTGGAACACCGGGGAGCTGTTTTTT. This sequence encodes CASSQFWNTGELFF.

This clonotype was observed a handful of times. The J gene is TRBJ2-1, the V gene TRBV7-9, with 10 bases lining up with TRBD2. Germline V gives CDR1 SEHNR, CDR2 FQNEAQ (reference sequence). The CDR3 runs to 15 residues. With V trimmed by 1 base and J by 8 bases, 5 bases remained unmatched. The CDR3 region is CASSLGGLALDEQFF. In DNA form, the CDR3 reads TGTGCCAGCAGCTTAGGGGGACTAGCGTTGGATGAGCAGTTCTTC.

This clonotype was detected a few times. J is TRBJ1-1 and V is TRBV20-1; tentatively, D is TRBD1 (6 bases). This CDR3 is 15 amino acids long. Between the trimmed V and J ends, which lost 2 bases and 1 base, there was a span of 14 bases. Germline CDR1 and CDR2: DFQATT and SNEGSKA (reference sequence). CDR3 residues: CSARRVGTPNTEAFF. In DNA form, the CDR3 reads TGCAGTGCTAGAAGGGTAGGGACACCGAACACTGAAGCTTTCTTT.

This rearrangement joins TRBV4-1 to TRBJ1-5; no clear D gene. The CDR3 has 15 amino acids. Germline V gene data show CDR1 as MGHRA and CDR2 as YSYEKL. Trimming cost V 1 base and J 10 bases, with 17 bases left between them. CDR3 in amino acids: CASSQGAFEPQPQHF. The CDR3 region has the DNA TGCGCCAGCAGCCAAGGGGCCTTCGAGCCCCAACCCCAGCATTTT.

V usage is TRBV6-6 and J usage is TRBJ1-5; D is uncertain. Germline V CDR1 and CDR2: MNHNY, SVGAGI (reference sequence). The V end was cut by 0 bases, the J end by 9 bases, with 9 bases between. The CDR3 is made up of 13 amino acids. Written as DNA, the CDR3 is TGTGCCAGCAGTTACTCGATCACATGGCCCCAGCATTTT. This translates into CASSYSITWPQHF.